These 8 T cell receptor beta chains came from one sample sequenced in a study of a mutant IDH1 vaccine in newly diagnosed glioma. Here immunoSEQ multiplex PCR was the method, and the copy in TCRdb shows in-frame clones only, minus some. Among about 54,000 clones, under 90% were seen once, and the ten largest hold approximately 4.5%. For these receptors, no antigen is known. Time point reported: week 35, safety follow-up. Doses comprised 300 ug of mutant IDH1 20-mer peptide each, plus topical imiquimod. The sample here was PBMCs, taken from a glioma patient whose treatment included an IDH1 peptide vaccine. The source of these receptors is a woman aged 18-35 years with glioma.

The chain is built from TRBV7-9 and TRBJ2-2, with a possible D match to TRBD2 (6 bases). The CDR3 runs to 12 residues. The V and J ends lost 2 bases and 8 bases respectively, with 6 bases between them. Germline values: CDR1 SEHNR, CDR2 FQNEAQ (reference sequence). The CDR3 spells CASSLLAGELFF. The CDR3 nucleotides are TGTGCCAGCAGCTTACTAGCGGGGGAGCTGTTTTTT.

This rearrangement joins TRBV6-1 to TRBJ2-7; D possibly uses TRBD1 or TRBD2 (5 bases each). The germline V and J ends were trimmed by 3 bases and 2 bases, with 11 bases remaining between them. Per germline, CDR1 MNHNS and CDR2 SASEGT. This CDR3 comprises 14 residues. In nucleotides, the CDR3 is TGTGCCAGCAGTGATGCCCCGGGGCCCTACGAGCAGTACTTC. Amino acids: CASSDAPGPYEQYF.

The chain carries TRBV6-5 and TRBJ2-3, with unresolved D. Trimming removed 8 bases from V and 2 bases from J, with 17 bases in between. Per the germline V gene, CDR1 is MNHEY and CDR2 is SVGAGI. The CDR3 consists of 15 residues. The CDR3 reads CASALMGGTTDTQYF. Written as DNA, the CDR3 is TGTGCCAGCGCCCTAATGGGCGGCACCACAGATACGCAGTATTTT.

This clone was seen only a few times. The chain carries TRBV2 and TRBJ1-5, with no clear D. Germline loops: CDR1 SNHLY, CDR2 FYNNEI. There are 14 residues in the CDR3. Trimming cost V 2 bases and J 3 bases, with 8 bases left between them. The CDR3 DNA is TGTGCCAGCAGTGAAACGGGTTTCAATCAGCCCCAGCATTTT. Translating it yields CASSETGFNQPQHF.

V is TRBV5-6 and J is TRBJ2-7, with TRBD2 identical over 9 bases. This CDR3 is built from 15 residues. CDR1 SGHDT and CDR2 YYEEEE come from the germline V gene. V shed 0 bases, J shed 7 bases, and the junction held 8 bases outside the gene matches. CDR3 DNA sequence: TGTGCCAGCAGCTTGGAAGCGGGAGGACCCGGTGAGCAGTACTTC. Translated: CASSLEAGGPGEQYF.

This chain joins TRBV10-3 and TRBJ1-5; D remains ambiguous. This CDR3 region has 16 residues. Germline CDR1 ENHRY, CDR2 SYGVKD. The V and J ends lost 0 bases and 1 base respectively, with 10 bases between them. The CDR3 protein is CAISESGGVSNQPQHF. In nucleotides, the CDR3 is TGTGCCATCAGTGAGTCTGGTGGGGTAAGCAATCAGCCCCAGCATTTT.

The chain combines TRBV27 with TRBJ2-7, with D unclear. The CDR3 spans 16 residues. Germline CDR1 is MNHEY and CDR2 is SMNVEV (reference sequence). V dropped 8 bases and J dropped 0 bases, with 20 bases sitting between them. The CDR3 nucleotides read TGTGCCAGCGCCCTCGGGCCAGCCTTATACTCCTACGAGCAGTACTTC. It is translated as CASALGPALYSYEQYF.

The chain has TRBV7-7 and TRBJ2-3; D call uncertain. In germline, CDR1 is SSHAT, CDR2 FNYEAQ (reference sequence). This CDR3 region has 13 residues. V gave up 1 base and J gave up 4 bases, with 6 bases separating them. In DNA, the CDR3 is TGTGCCAGCAGCTTAGAGGTTTCAGATACGCAGTATTTT. Protein sequence: CASSLEVSDTQYF.